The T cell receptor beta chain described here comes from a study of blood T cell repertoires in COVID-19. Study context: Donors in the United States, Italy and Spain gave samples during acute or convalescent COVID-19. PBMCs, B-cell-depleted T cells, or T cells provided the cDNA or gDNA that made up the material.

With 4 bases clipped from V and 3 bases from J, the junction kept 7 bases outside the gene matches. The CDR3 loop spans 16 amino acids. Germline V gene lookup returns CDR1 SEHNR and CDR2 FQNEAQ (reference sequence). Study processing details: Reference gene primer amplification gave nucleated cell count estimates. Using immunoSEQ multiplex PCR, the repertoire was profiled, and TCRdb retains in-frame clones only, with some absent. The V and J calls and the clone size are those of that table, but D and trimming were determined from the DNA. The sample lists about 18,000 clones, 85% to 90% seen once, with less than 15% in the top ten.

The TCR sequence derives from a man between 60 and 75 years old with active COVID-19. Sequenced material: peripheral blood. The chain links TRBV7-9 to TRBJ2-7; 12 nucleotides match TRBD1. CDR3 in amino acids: CASSSGTGGSFYEQYF. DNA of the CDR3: TGTGCCAGCAGCTCCGGGACAGGGGGCTCATTCTACGAGCAGTACTTC.